This is a list of T cell receptor beta chains from one sample in a study of control samples from healthy donors and cancer patients. TCRdb's copy holds only in-frame clones and misses some; the assay was immunoSEQ multiplex PCR. This table has under 300,000 clones, roughly 80% appearing once. The sequencing sample was made of PBMCs. Receptors originate from a woman aged 55 to 70 with lung cancer. Each CDR3 is given without its conserved first and last residue. The order of the fields is J gene, V gene, CDR3 protein.

>TRBJ1-6|TRBV3-1/TRBV3-2
ASSQDIASPLH
>TRBJ2-1|TRBV11-3
ASSLGGVANNEQF
>TRBJ2-7|TRBV5-1
ASSPVPGQGSPSYEQY
>TRBJ1-2|TRBV27
ASREPGRWGGYT
>TRBJ2-7|TRBV28
ASSVPRAGEQY
>TRBJ2-1|TRBV18
ASSSTGDNEQF
>TRBJ2-1|TRBV5-1
ASSRIAGAGLNEQF
>TRBJ1-2|TRBV10-1
ASSARDGYT
>TRBJ1-1|TRBV6-1
ASSERGRISREAF
>TRBJ1-6|TRBV5-1
ASSLEGGNSPLH
>TRBJ1-2|TRBV6-5
ASSRRQENNYGYT
>TRBJ2-7|TRBV12-3/TRBV12-4
ASHRDRGSEQY
>TRBJ2-3|TRBV6-5
ASSYSGQVTDTQY
>TRBJ1-5|TRBV27
ASSLRWGRGNQPQH
>TRBJ1-4|TRBV11-2
ASSLYRDEKLF
>TRBJ1-1|TRBV6-6
ASSYPGQAEAF
>TRBJ2-1|TRBV7-3
ASSSQGSSYNEQF
>TRBJ1-2|TRBV29-1
SVDPGQGGYGYT
>TRBJ2-2|TRBV19
ASRSGSADTGELF
>TRBJ1-5|TRBV5-1
ASSLDSFGPQH
>TRBJ2-7|TRBV10-3
AISVGPAYEQY
>TRBJ1-5|TRBV19
ASSIGTPNQPQH
>TRBJ1-1|TRBV2
ASSRTYDTEAF
>TRBJ1-1|TRBV3-1/TRBV3-2
ASGNTEAF
>TRBJ2-4|TRBV6-2/TRBV6-3
ASSYSQGRGLAKNIQY
>TRBJ1-5|TRBV5-1
ASSSDPGIDQPQH
>TRBJ2-5|TRBV6-2/TRBV6-3
ASTPLNEGQETQY
>TRBJ1-1|TRBV5-4
ASSPGRGNTEAF
>TRBJ2-1|TRBV10-2
SSAMDRSYNEQF